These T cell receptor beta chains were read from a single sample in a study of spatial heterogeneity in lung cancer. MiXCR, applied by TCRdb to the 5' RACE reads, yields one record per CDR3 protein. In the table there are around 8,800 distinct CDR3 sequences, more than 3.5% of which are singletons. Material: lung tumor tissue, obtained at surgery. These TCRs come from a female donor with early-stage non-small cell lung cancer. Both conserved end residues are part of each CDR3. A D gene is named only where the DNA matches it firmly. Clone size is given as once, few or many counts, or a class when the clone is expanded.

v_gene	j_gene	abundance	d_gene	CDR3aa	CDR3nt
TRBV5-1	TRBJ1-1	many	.	CASSLGGARNTEAFF	TGCGCCAGCAGCTTGGGGGGCGCGAGGAACACTGAAGCTTTCTTT
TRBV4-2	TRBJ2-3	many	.	CASSPGVGVATDTQYF	TGTGCCAGCAGCCCCGGGGTGGGGGTTGCCACAGATACGCAGTATTTT
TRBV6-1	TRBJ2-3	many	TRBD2	CASSVGTSGSADTQYF	TGTGCCAGCAGTGTTGGGACTAGCGGGAGTGCAGATACGCAGTATTTT
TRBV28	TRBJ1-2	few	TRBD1	CASSPGRGLYGYTF	TGTGCCAGCAGCCCCGGGAGGGGGCTCTATGGCTACACCTTC
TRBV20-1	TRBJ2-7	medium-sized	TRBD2	CSAIGLATYEQYF	TGCAGTGCTATCGGACTAGCGACCTACGAGCAGTACTTC
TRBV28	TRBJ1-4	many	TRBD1	CASSPSPGQGNEKLFF	TGTGCCAGCAGTCCCTCACCGGGACAGGGTAATGAAAAACTGTTTTTT
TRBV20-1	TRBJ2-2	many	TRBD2	CSGLSGRRNTGELFF	TGCAGCGGGCTTAGCGGGAGGCGGAACACCGGGGAGCTGTTTTTT
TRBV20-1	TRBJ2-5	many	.	CSARKTRLETQYF	TGCAGTGCTAGAAAGACTCGACTTGAGACCCAGTACTTC
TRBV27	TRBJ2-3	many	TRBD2	CASSSAGESRTDTQYF	TGTGCCAGCAGTTCAGCGGGAGAAAGCCGCACAGATACGCAGTATTTT
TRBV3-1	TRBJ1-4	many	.	CASSLGVTNEKLFF	TGTGCCAGCAGCCTAGGGGTTACTAATGAAAAACTGTTTTTT
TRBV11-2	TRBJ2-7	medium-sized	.	CASSLRARSYEQYF	TGTGCCAGCAGCTTGCGGGCCAGGTCCTACGAGCAGTACTTC
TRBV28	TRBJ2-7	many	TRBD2	CASSFSPGILAGGGHEQYF	TGTGCCAGCAGTTTTTCCCCGGGAATACTAGCGGGAGGGGGGCACGAGCAGTACTTC
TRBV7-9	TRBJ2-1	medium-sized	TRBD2	CASSFSLAVYNEQFF	TGTGCCAGCAGCTTTAGTCTAGCGGTCTACAATGAGCAGTTCTTC
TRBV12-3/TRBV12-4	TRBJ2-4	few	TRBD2	CASSFMTSGRPRNIQYF	TGTGCCAGCAGTTTTATGACTAGCGGGAGGCCCCGAAACATTCAGTACTTC